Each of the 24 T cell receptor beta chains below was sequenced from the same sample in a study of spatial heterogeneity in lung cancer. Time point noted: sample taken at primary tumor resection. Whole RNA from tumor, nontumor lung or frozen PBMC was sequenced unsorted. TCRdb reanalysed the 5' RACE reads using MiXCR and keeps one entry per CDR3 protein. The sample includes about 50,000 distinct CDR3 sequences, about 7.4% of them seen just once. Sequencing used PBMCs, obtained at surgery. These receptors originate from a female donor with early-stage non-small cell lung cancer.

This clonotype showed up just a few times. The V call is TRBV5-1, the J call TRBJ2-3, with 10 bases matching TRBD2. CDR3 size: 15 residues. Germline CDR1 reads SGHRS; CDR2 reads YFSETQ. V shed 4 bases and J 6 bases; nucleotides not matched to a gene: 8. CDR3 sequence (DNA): TGCGCCAGCAGCCCCCTAGCGGGAGCCGCGGATACGCAGTATTTT. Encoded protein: CASSPLAGAADTQYF.

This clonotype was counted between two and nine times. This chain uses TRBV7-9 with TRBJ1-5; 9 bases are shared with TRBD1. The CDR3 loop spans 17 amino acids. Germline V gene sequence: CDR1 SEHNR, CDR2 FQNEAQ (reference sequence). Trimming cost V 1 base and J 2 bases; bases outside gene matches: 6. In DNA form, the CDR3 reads TGTGCCAGCAGCTTAGGGACAGGGGTGCGTGGCAATCAGCCCCAGCATTTT. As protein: CASSLGTGVRGNQPQHF.

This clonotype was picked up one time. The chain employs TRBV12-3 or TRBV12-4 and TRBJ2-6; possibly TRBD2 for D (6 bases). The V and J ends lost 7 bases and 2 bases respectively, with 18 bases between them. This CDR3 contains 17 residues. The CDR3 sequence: CASTPAPGVAGANVLTF. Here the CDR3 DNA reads TGTGCCAGCACCCCGGCCCCGGGAGTCGCTGGGGCCAACGTCCTGACTTTC.

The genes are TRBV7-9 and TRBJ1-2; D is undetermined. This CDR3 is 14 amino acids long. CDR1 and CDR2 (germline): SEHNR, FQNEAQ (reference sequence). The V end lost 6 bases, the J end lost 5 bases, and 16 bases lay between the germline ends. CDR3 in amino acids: CASRSEEGRYGYTF. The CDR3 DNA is TGTGCCAGCAGATCAGAGGAAGGTCGTTATGGCTACACCTTC.

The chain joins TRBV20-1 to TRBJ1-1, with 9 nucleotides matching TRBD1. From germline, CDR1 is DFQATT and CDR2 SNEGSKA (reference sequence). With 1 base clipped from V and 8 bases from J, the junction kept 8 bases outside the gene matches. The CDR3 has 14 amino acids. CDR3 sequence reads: CSARGGTGGREAFF. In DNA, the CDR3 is TGCAGTGCTAGAGGGGGCACAGGGGGCAGGGAAGCTTTCTTT.

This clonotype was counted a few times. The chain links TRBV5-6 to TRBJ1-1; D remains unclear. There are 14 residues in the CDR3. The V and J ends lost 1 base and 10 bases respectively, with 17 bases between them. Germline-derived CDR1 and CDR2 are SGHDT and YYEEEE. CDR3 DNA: TGTGCCAGCAGCTTGAACGGCCCCGCGGCTGTAGCTTTCTTT. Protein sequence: CASSLNGPAAVAFF.

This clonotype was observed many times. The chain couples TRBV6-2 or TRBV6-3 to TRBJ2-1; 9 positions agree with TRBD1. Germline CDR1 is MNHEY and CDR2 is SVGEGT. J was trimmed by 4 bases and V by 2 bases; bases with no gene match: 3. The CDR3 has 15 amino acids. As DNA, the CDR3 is TGTGCCAGCAGTTACGGGACAGGGAGATACAATGAGCAGTTCTTC. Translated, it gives CASSYGTGRYNEQFF.

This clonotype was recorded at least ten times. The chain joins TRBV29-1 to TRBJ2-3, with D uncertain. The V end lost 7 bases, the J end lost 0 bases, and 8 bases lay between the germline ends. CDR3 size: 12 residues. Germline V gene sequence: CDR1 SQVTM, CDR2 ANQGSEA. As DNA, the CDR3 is TGCAGCGCCGATGACAGCACAGATACGCAGTATTTT. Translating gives CSADDSTDTQYF.

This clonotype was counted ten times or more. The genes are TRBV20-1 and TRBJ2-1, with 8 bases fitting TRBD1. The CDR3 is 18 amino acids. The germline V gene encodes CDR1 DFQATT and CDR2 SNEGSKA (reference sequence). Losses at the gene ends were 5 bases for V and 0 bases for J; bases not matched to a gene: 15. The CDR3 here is CSAEGAGGTENSYNEQFF. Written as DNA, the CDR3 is TGCAGTGCTGAGGGGGCAGGGGGCACAGAAAACTCCTACAATGAGCAGTTCTTC.

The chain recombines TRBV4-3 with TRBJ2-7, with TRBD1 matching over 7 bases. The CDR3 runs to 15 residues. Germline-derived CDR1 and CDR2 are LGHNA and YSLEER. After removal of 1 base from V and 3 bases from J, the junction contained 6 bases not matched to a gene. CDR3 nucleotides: TGCGCCAGCAGCCAAGGAGGGGACAGCCACTACGAGCAGTACTTC. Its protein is CASSQGGDSHYEQYF.

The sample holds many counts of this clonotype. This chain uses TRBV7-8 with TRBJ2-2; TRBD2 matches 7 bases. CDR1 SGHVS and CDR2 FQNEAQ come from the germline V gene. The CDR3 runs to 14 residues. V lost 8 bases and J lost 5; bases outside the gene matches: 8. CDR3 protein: CASVRGSLTGELFF. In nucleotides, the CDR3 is TGTGCCAGCGTGCGGGGGTCCTTAACCGGGGAGCTGTTTTTT.

CDR3 amino acids: CASSSRREKAFF. CDR3 DNA: TGTGCCAGCAGCTCCCGACGGGAGAAGGCTTTCTTT. The chain has TRBV11-3 and TRBJ1-1; the D is unclear. This CDR3 has 12 amino acids. Trimming took 4 bases from V and 11 from J, leaving 14 bases between them. Germline V gives CDR1 SGHNT, CDR2 YENEEA.

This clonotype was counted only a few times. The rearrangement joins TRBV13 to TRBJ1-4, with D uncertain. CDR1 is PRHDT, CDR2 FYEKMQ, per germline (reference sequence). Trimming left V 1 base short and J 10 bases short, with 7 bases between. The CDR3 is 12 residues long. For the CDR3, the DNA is TGTGCCAGCAGCTTAGCGGCCGGAAAACTGTTTTTT. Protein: CASSLAAGKLFF.

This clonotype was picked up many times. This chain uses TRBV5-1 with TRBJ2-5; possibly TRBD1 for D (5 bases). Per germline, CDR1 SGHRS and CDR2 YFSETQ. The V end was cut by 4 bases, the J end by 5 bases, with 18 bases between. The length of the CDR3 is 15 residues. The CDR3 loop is CASSIESQGMETQYF. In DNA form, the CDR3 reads TGCGCCAGCAGCATCGAATCTCAGGGCATGGAGACCCAGTACTTC.

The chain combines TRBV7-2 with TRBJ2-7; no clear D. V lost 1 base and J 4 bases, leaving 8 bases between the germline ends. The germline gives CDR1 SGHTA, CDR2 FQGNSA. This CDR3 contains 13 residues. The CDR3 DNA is TGTGCCAGCAGCTTAGAACGGAATTACGAGCAGTACTTC. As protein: CASSLERNYEQYF.

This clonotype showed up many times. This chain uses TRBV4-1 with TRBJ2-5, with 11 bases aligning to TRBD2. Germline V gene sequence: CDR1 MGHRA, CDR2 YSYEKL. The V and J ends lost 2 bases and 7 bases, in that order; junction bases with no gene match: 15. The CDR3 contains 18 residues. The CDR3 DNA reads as TGCGCCAGCAGCCAAATTATAGGAGGACTAGCGGGCTCCGGGACCCAGTACTTC. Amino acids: CASSQIIGGLAGSGTQYF.

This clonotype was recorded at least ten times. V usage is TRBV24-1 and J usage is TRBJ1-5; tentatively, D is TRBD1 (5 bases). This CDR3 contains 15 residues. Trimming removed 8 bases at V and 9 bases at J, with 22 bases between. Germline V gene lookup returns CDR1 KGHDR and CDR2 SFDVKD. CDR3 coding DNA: TGTGCCACCACCAGTGGAAATGGGCGCGGGGGGCCCCAGCATTTT. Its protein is CATTSGNGRGGPQHF.

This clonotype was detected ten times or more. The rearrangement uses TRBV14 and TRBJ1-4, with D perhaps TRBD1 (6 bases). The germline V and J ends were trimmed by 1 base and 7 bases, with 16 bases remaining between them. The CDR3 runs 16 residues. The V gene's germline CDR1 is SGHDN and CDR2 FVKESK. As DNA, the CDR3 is TGTGCCAGCAGCCAAGTGCCGGGTCAGGGGAGTGAAAAACTGTTTTTT. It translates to CASSQVPGQGSEKLFF.

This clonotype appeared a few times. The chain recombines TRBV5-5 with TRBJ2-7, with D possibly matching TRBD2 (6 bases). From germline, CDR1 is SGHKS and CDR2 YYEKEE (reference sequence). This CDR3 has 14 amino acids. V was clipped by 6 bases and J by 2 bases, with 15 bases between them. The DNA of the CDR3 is TGTGCCAGCAACGGAGGGAGGCAAGCCTACGAGCAGTACTTC. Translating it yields CASNGGRQAYEQYF.

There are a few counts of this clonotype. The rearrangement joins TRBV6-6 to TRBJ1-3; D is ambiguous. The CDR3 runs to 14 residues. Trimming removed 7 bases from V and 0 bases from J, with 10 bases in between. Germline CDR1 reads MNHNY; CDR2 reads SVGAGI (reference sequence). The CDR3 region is CASTGLSSGNTIYF. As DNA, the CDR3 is TGTGCCAGCACCGGACTAAGCTCTGGAAACACCATATATTTT.

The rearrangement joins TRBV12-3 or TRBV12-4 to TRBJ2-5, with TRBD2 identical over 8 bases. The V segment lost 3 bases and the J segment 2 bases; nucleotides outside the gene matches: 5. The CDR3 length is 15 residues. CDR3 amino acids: CASSLTAGGQETQYF. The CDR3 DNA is TGTGCCAGCAGTTTGACGGCGGGGGGACAAGAGACCCAGTACTTC.

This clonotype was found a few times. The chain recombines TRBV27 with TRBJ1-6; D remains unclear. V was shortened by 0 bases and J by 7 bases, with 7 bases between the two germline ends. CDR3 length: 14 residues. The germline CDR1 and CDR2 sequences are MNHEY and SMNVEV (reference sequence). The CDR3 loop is CASSLSADNSPLHF. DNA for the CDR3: TGTGCCAGCAGTTTATCCGCAGACAATTCACCCCTCCACTTT.

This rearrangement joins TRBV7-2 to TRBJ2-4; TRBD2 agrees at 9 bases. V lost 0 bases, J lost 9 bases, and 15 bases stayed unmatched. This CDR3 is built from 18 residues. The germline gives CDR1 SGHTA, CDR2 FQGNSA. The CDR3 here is CASSLAGGGGGLYGIQYF. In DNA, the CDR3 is TGTGCCAGCAGCTTAGCGGGTGGCGGGGGGGGCCTCTATGGCATTCAGTACTTC.

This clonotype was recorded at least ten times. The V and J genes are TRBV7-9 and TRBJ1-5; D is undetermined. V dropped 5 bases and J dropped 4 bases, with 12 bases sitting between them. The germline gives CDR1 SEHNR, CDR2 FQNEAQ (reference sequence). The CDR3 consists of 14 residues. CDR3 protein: CASSLGRGNQPQHF. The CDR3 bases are TGTGCCAGCAGCCTTGGACGGGGAAATCAGCCCCAGCATTTT.